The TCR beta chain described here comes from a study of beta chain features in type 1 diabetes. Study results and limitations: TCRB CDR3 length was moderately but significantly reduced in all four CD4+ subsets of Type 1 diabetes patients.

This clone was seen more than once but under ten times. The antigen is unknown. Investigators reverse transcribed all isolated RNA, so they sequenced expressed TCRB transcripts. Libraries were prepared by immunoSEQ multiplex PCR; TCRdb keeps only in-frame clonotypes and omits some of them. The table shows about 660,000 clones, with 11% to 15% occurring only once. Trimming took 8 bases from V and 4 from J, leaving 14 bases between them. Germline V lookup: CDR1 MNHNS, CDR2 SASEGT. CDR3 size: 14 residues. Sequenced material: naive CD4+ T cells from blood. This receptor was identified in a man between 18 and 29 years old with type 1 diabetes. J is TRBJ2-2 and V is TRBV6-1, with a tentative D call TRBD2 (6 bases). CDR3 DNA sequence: TGTGCCAGCCGGTCGGGAGAGTTCACCGGGGAGCTGTTTTTT. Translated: CASRSGEFTGELFF.